This TCR beta chain was recorded in a study of long-term antiretroviral therapy in people with HIV. Participants with HIV, all of them, were treated in the United States. This CDR3 has 12 amino acids. Trimming pared 0 bases from V and 10 bases from J, leaving 4 bases between. Germline V gene data show CDR1 as SGHDN and CDR2 as FVKESK. This clone appeared a single time. Run at survey level, the immunoSEQ assay was version v3.0. Libraries were prepared by immunoSEQ multiplex PCR; TCRdb keeps only in-frame clonotypes and omits some of them. The sample yields more than 15,000 clones, roughly nine tenths seen once.

The chain carries TRBV14 and TRBJ1-6; D is undetermined. The receptor comes from a man in his sixties with HIV. This specimen was unsorted PBMCs, taken 0.3 years after starting antiretroviral therapy. CDR3 in amino acids: CASSQDQSPLHF. CDR3 bases: TGTGCCAGCAGCCAAGATCAATCACCCCTCCACTTT.